The T cell receptor beta chain described here comes from a study of Ad26.COV2.S vaccination and SARS-CoV-2 variants. Stated treatment: about 20 received Ad26.COV2.S at low or high dose, single or two shots; several received placebo; per-sample allocation not given. Day 63 after the first injection of vaccine or placebo was the sampling time. The protocol was immunoSEQ multiplex PCR, while the TCRdb copy is restricted to in-frame clones and leaves out a portion. The table has 300,000 to 350,000 clones, around 88% seen once. The CDR3 covers 18 residues. Trimming removed 0 bases from V and 3 bases from J; junction bases left unmatched: 12. The germline V gene has CDR1 SGHRS and CDR2 YFSETQ.

The source material was peripheral blood, sampled in a trial of Ad26.COV2.S vaccine versus placebo. The clonotype comes from a person aged 18-65 years who received the Ad26.COV2.S COVID-19 vaccine or a placebo. The chain employs TRBV5-1 and TRBJ2-7, with 10 bases fitting TRBD1. CDR3 loop: CASSLVSGRDRGYYEQYF. The CDR3 region has the DNA TGCGCCAGCAGCTTGGTATCAGGGCGGGACAGGGGTTACTACGAGCAGTACTTC.